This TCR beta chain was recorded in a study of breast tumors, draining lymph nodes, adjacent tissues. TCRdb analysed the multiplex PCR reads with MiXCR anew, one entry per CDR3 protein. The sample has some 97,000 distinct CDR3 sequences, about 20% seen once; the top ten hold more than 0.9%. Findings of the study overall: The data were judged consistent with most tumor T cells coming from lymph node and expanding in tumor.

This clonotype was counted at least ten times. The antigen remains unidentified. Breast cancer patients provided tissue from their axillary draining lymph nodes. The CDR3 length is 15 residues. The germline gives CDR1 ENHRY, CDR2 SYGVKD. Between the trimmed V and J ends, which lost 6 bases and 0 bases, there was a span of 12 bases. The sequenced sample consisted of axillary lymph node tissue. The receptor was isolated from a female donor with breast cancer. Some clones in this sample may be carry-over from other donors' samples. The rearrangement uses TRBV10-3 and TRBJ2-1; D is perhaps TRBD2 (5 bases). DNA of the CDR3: TGTGCCATCAGCCCCACCGCGGGCTCCTACAATGAGCAGTTCTTC. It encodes CAISPTAGSYNEQFF.